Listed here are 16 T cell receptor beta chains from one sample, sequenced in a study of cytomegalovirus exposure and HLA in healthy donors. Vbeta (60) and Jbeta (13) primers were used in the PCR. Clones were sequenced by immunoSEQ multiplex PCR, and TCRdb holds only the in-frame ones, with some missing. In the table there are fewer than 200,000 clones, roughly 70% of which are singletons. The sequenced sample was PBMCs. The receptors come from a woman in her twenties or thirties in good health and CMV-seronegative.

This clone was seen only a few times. The CDR3 DNA sequence: TGTGCCAGCGGACTTCCCGGGACAGGTGCCGGGGAGCTGTTTTTT. It specifies CASGLPGTGAGELFF. The V gene is TRBV27, the J gene TRBJ2-2; 8 nucleotides match TRBD1. The germline V gene encodes CDR1 MNHEY and CDR2 SMNVEV (reference sequence). The CDR3 loop spans 15 amino acids. V lost 8 bases, J lost 6 bases, and 11 bases stayed unmatched.

The CDR3 spells CASSLRGSYEQYF. In DNA form, the CDR3 reads TGTGCCAGCAGCTTAAGGGGCTCCTACGAGCAGTACTTC. The chain carries TRBV7-9 and TRBJ2-7, with D perhaps matching TRBD1 (5 bases). CDR3 length: 13 residues. Between the trimmed V and J ends, which lost 2 bases and 0 bases, there was a span of 5 bases. Looked up from germline, CDR1 is SEHNR and CDR2 is FQNEAQ (reference sequence).

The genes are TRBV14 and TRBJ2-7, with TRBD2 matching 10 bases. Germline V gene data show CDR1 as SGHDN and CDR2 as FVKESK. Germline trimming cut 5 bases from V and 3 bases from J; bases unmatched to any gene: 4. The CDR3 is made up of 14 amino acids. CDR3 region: CASSKAGGVYEQYF. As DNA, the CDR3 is TGTGCCAGCAGCAAAGCGGGGGGGGTCTACGAGCAGTACTTC.

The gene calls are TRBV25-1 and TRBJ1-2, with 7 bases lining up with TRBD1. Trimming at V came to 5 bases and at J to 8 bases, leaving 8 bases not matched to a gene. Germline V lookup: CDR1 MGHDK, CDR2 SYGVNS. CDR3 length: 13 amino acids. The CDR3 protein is CASSLTGARGYTF. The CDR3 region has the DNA TGTGCCAGCAGTCTAACAGGGGCCAGAGGCTACACCTTC.

Written as DNA, the CDR3 is TGCGCCAGCAGCCCCTTGTCCAGGGTTAAAGGCGGGAGGAATTATGAGCAGTTCTTC. This sequence encodes CASSPLSRVKGGRNYEQFF. This chain links TRBV4-1 with TRBJ2-1, with TRBD2 matching 8 bases. The CDR3 length is 19 residues. J was trimmed by 8 bases and V by 4 bases; bases with no gene match: 22. CDR1 and CDR2 (germline): MGHRA, YSYEKL.

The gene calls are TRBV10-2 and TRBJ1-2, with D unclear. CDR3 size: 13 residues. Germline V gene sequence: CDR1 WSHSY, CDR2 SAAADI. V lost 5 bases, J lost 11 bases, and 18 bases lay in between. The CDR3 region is CASSNSGVTQYTF. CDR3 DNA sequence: TGCGCCAGCAGTAACTCAGGTGTCACTCAGTACACCTTC.

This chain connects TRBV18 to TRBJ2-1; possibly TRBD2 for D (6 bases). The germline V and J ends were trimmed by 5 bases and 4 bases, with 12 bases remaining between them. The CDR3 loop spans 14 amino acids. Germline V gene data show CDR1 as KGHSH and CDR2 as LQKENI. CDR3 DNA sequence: TGTGCCAGCTCAGCGAGCGGGCTTTACAATGAGCAGTTCTTC. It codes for CASSASGLYNEQFF.

CDR3 amino acids: CASSLPPDRQSTDTQYF. The CDR3, as DNA: TGCGCCAGCAGCTTGCCTCCGGACAGACAAAGCACAGATACGCAGTATTTT. The chain carries TRBV5-1 and TRBJ2-3; TRBD1 is a possible D gene (6 bases). Germline V lookup: CDR1 SGHRS, CDR2 YFSETQ. V was pared by 1 base and J by 0 bases, with 15 bases between. The CDR3 length is 17 residues.

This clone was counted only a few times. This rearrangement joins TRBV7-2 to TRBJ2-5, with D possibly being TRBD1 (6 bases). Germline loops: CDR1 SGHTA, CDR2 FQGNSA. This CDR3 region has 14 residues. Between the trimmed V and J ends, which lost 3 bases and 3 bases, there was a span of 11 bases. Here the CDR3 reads CASSFQGTEETQYF. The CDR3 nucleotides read TGTGCCAGCAGCTTCCAGGGGACGGAAGAGACCCAGTACTTC.

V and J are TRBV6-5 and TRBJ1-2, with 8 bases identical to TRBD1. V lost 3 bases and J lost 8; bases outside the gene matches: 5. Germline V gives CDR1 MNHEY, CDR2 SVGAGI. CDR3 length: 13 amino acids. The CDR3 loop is CASSYRGTGGYTF. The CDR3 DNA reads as TGTGCCAGCAGTTATAGAGGGACAGGAGGCTACACCTTC.

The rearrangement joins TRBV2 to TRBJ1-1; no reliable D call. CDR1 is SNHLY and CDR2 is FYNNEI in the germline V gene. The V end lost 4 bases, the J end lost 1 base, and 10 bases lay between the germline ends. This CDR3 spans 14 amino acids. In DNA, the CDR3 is TGTGCCAGCAGTGCTACTGGGAGGAACACTGAAGCTTTCTTT. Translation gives CASSATGRNTEAFF.

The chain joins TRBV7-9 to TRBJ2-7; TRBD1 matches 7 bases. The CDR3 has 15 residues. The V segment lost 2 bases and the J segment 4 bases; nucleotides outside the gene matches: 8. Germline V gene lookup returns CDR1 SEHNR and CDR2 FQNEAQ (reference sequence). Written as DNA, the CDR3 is TGTGCCAGCAGCTTAATCCGGGACAGATTATACGAGCAGTACTTC. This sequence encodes CASSLIRDRLYEQYF.

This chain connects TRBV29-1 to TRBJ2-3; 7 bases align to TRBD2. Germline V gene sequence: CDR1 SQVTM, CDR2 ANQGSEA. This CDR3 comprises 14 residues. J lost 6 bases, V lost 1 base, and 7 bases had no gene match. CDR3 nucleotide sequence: TGCAGCGTTGAAGTAGTGACTAGCCCTGATACGCAGTATTTT. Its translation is CSVEVVTSPDTQYF.

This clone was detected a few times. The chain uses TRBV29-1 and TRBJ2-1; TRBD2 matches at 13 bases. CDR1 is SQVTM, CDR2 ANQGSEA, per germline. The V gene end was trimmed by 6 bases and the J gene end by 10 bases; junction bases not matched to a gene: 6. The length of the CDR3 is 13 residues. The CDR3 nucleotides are TGCAGCGTCCCGGGACTAGCGGGAAACGAGCAGTTCTTC. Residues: CSVPGLAGNEQFF.

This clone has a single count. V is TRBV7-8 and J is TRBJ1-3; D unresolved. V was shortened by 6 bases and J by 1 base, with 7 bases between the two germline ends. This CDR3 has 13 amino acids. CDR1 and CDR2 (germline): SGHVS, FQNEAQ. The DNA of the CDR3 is TGTGCCAGCAGTACATCTTCTGGAAACACCATATATTTT. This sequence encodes CASSTSSGNTIYF.

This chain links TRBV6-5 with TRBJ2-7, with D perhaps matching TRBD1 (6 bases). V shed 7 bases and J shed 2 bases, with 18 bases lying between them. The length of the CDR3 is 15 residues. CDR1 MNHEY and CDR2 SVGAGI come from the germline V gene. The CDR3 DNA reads TGTGCCAGCAAATCCAGGGGAAACGCCCCCTACGAGCAGTACTTC. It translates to CASKSRGNAPYEQYF.